This T cell receptor (beta chain) was identified in a study of blood T cells in healthy people across ages. Germline loops: CDR1 DFQATT, CDR2 SNEGSKA (reference sequence). The CDR3 loop spans 12 amino acids. Trimming took off 3 bases at V and 5 bases at J, with 10 bases between the two ends. A second 7 to 11 cycle PCR used barcoded and J-beta primers. Each of the cDNA molecules was tagged by a template-switch adaptor with 12 random nucleotides. Every sample gave at least 3 million paired-end reads containing CDR3. One entry per CDR3 protein results from TCRdb running MiXCR on the 5' RACE reads. The table lists about 290,000 distinct CDR3 sequences, 25% to 30% of them singletons.

The V and J genes are TRBV20-1 and TRBJ2-5; D gene uncertain. The specimen was blood. This TCR came from a woman in her seventies in good health. The CDR3 protein is CSASGALETQYF. The CDR3 DNA reads as TGCAGTGCTAGCGGTGCGTTGGAGACCCAGTACTTC.